The clone carrying this T cell receptor beta chain was observed a single time. No antigen is known for it. The data derive from a study of vaccination and CD4 T cells after COVID-19. The overall study: From HCoV-229E, HCoV-OC43, HCoV-NL63 and SARS-CoV-2, overlapping spike peptides were used to stimulate the cells. Whole-study results and caveats: Among reactive clones from convalescent patients, a median 86.3% appeared only post-vaccination.

The study sequenced cultured CD4+ T cell DNA using the Oncomine TCR Beta short-read assay. Extraction of genomic DNA was performed on cultured CD4+ T cells. Via MiXCR, TCRdb re-called the PCR reads, giving one row per CDR3 protein. This sample has about 19,000 distinct CDR3 sequences, with 25% to 40% found just once. Looked up from germline, CDR1 is MNHNS and CDR2 is SASEGT. V dropped 5 bases and J dropped 5; count of bases not matched to a gene: 6. This CDR3 region has 15 residues. Treatment described: approximately nine-day PBMC culture with coronavirus spike peptide pools or control peptides (ViraFEST assay). Cultures used some 2 million PBMCs per well, 8.5 to 10 IU/ml IL-2 and around 9.2 ug/ml peptides.

The receptor comes from a human donor with COVID-19. The chain has TRBV6-1 and TRBJ2-2, with 9 bases that match TRBD1. Sequencing was done on a sample of cultured CD4+ T cells from blood. For the CDR3, the DNA is TGTGCCAGCAGTACAGAGGGGACAGGGACCGGGGAGCTGTTTTTT. Protein product: CASSTEGTGTGELFF.